The clone carrying this T cell receptor beta chain was found once. Its target is not known. The data originate from a study of T cell responses to AZD1222 COVID-19 vaccine. Findings and limits, study-wide: The study reported that nearly half of spike-specific TCRs target unmutated variant regions.

Trimming pared 6 bases from V and 6 bases from J, leaving 10 bases between. Germline V gene data show CDR1 as KGHSH and CDR2 as LQKENI. The CDR3 extends over 12 amino acids. The table came from immunoSEQ multiplex PCR; TCRdb's copy has only in-frame clones and leaves some out. The sample lists fewer than 150,000 clones; about 93% were seen once. This chain joins TRBV18 and TRBJ2-3, with D perhaps TRBD2 (5 bases). The sample consisted of peripheral blood, taken on day 0 of AZD1222 vaccination. The receptor was derived from an adult in good health. The CDR3 DNA sequence: TGTGCCAGCTCCGGACTTGGGGATACGCAGTATTTT. Protein: CASSGLGDTQYF.